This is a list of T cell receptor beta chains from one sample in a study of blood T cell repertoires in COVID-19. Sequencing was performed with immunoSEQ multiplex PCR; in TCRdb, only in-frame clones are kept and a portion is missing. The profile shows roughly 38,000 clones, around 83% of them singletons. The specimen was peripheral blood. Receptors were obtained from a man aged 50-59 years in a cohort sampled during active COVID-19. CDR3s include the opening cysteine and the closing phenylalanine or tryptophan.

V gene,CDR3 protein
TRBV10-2,CASGDRGFSYNEQFF
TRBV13,CASSSSAVGAPPGSYEQYF
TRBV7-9,CASSPGGIYGYTF
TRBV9,CASSGQGREGYTF
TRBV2,CASKDSYNQPQHF
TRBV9,CASSDQGQDQPQHF
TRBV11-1,CASSTGTGGYTEAFF
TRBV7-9,CASSPAGTGYPGGYTF
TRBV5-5,CASSLGQGATQPQHF
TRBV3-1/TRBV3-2,CASSQEPTSVVVDTQYF
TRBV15,CATSRDAGGYNEQFF
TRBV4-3,CASSQERTSGGTDTQYF
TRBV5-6,CASSLGAGGYYEQYF
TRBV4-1,CASSQVDKYTEAFF
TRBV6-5,CASKKREYSHEQFF
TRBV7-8,CASSFFTRAPAPYEQYF
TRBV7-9,CASSFGGEQYF
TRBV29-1,CSVRQGAGQPQHF
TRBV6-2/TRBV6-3,CASSAAGANVLTF
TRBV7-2,CASSSRWGGGRERTGELFF
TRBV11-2,CASSLWTVNYGYTF
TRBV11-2,CASRLTSGGADNEQFF
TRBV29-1,CSVEWGRNTGELFF
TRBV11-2,CASSLVLGPGTEAFF
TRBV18,CASSHGTGPSGANVLTF
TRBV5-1,CASAPYWGDSGANVLTF
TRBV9,CASSVGDSYNSPLHF
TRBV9,CASSVGTGGVGNYGYTF
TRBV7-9,CASSLVDRVEQYF
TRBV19,CASSSTGTGTEKLFF
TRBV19,CASTAGGRETQYF
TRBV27,CASSPSWTSRGSPLHF
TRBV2,CASSRSPLERGISYEQYF
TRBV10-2,CASYEGGAGELFF
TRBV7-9,CASRTHSEGPDTQYF
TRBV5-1,CASSLNAGVDSPLHF
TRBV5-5,CASSLAGSAYEQYF
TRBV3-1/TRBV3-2,CASSQDFVPYSNQPQHF
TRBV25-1,CASGTANYGYTF
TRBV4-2,CASSREAGGITDTQYF
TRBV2,CASTTGVETQYF
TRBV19,CASSNTRDPVSTDTQYF